This TCR beta chain was identified during a study of monozygotic twins with cystic fibrosis. Sequenced by immunoSEQ multiplex PCR; TCRdb stores in-frame clones only, minus some. The sample holds 35,000 or so clones, around 82% seen once. CDR3 length equals 15 residues. V dropped 0 bases and J dropped 3 bases, with 9 bases sitting between them. Per the germline V gene, CDR1 is LGHNA and CDR2 is YNFKEQ. This sequence originates from a girl aged 2-15 years with cystic fibrosis. The genes are TRBV4-2 and TRBJ1-5; D unresolved. The specimen sequenced was blood. The CDR3 region has the DNA TGTGCCAGCAGCCAAGAGGATCAAGTCAATCAGCCCCAGCATTTT. This codes for CASSQEDQVNQPQHF.